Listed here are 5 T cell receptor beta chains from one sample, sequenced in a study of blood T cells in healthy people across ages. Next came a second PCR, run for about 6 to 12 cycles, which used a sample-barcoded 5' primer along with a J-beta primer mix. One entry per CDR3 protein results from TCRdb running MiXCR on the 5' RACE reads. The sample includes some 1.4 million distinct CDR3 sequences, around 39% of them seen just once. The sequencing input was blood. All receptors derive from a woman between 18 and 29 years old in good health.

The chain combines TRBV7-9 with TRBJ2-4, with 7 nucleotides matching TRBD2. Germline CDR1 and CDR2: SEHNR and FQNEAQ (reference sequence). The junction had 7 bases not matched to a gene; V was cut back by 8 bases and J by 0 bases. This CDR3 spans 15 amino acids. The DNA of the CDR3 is TGTGCCAGCGGACGAGCGGGGCTAGCCAAAAACATTCAGTACTTC. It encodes CASGRAGLAKNIQYF. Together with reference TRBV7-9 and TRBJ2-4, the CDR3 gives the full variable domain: DTGVSQNPRHKITKRGQNVTFRCDPISEHNRLYWYRQTLGQGPEFLTYFQNEAQLEKSRLLSDRFSAERPKGSFSTLEIQRTEQGDSAMYLCASGRAGLAKNIQYFGAGTRLSVL.

CDR3 bases: TGCGCCAGCAGCCTCCGACAGGGCGAAAGCACTGAAGCTTTCTTT. This encodes CASSLRQGESTEAFF. The chain recombines TRBV5-1 with TRBJ1-1; TRBD1 matches 7 bases. The CDR3 length is 15 residues. The V and J ends lost 4 bases and 4 bases, in that order; junction bases with no gene match: 10. Germline CDR1 SGHRS, CDR2 YFSETQ.

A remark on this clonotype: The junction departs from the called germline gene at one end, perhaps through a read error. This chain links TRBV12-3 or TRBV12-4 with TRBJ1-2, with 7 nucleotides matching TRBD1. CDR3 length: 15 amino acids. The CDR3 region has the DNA TGTGCCAGCAGCCCCAGGGGACAGTCAAGCTATGGATACACCTTC. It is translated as CASSPRGQSSYGYTF.

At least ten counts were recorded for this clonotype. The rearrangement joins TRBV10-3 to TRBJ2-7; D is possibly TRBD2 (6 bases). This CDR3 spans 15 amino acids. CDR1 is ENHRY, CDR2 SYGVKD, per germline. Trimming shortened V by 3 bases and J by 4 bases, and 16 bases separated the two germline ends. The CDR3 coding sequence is TGTGCCATCAGTGACAAGGGGATCGGGGGTTACGAGCAGTACTTC. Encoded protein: CAISDKGIGGYEQYF.

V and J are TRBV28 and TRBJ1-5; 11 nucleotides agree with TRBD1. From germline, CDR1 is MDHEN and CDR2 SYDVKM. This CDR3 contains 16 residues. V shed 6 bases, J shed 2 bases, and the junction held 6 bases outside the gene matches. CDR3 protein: CASSLGTGGRNQPQHF. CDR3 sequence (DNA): TGTGCCAGCAGCCTCGGGACAGGGGGGCGCAATCAGCCCCAGCATTTT.